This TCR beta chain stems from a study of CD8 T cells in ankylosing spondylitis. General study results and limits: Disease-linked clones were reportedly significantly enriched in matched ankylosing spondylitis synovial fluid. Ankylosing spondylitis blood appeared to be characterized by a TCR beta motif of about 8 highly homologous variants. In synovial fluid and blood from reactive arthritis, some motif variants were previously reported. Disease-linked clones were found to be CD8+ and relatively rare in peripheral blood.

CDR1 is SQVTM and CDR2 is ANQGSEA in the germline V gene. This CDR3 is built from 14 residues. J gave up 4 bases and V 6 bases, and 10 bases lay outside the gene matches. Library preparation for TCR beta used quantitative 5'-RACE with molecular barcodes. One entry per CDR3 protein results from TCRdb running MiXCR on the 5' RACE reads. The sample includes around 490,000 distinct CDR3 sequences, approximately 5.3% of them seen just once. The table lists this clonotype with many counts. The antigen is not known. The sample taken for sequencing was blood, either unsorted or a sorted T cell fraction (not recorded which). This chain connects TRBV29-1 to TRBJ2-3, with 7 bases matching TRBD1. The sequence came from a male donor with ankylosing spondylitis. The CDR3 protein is CSVPDREGADTQYF. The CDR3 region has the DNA TGCAGCGTCCCAGACAGGGAAGGGGCAGATACGCAGTATTTT.